This TCR beta chain was observed in a study of Ad26.COV2.S vaccination and SARS-CoV-2 variants. Study overall: Donor allocation was to the COV1001 Ad26.COV2.S trial arm. Study-wide results and limits: A substantial breadth of spike-specific CD8+ and CD4+ T cell responses after vaccination has been reported.

The ends were cut back, 3 bases at V and 5 bases at J, with 12 bases in the middle. Germline V gene sequence: CDR1 SGHRS, CDR2 YFSETQ. The CDR3 is 14 amino acids. The treatment: some 19 received Ad26.COV2.S at low or high dose, single or two shots; a few received placebo; per-sample allocation not given. The samples were gathered on day 63 after the first injection of vaccine or placebo. Boston hosted the donor, who was an adult aged 18-55 years. On this clone itself: Its target is unknown.

Clones were sequenced by immunoSEQ multiplex PCR, and TCRdb holds only the in-frame ones, with some missing. The table lists some 520,000 clones, around 88% of them singletons, with 9.5% to 15% in the top ten. The specimen was peripheral blood, collected in a trial of Ad26.COV2.S vaccine versus placebo. The V and J genes are TRBV5-1 and TRBJ2-1, with D perhaps matching TRBD2 (6 bases). This clonotype was sampled from a person aged 18-60 years who received the Ad26.COV2.S COVID-19 vaccine or a placebo. The CDR3 sequence: CASSSGGSDNEQFF. The CDR3 DNA is TGCGCCAGCAGCTCTGGGGGGTCCGACAATGAGCAGTTCTTC. The whole variable domain, filled in from reference TRBV5-1 and TRBJ2-1, reads KAGVTQTPRYLIKTRGQQVTLSCSPISGHRSVSWYQQTPGQGLQFLFEYFSETQRNKGNFPGRFSGRQFSNSRSEMNVSTLELGDSALYLCASSSGGSDNEQFFGPGTRLTVL.